These T cell receptor beta chains were read from a single sample in a study of blood T cell repertoires in COVID-19. Assay: immunoSEQ multiplex PCR; the TCRdb copy retains only in-frame clones and omits some. The table has about 400,000 clones, more than 75% seen once; the top ten hold over 2.5%. The material sequenced was peripheral blood. All receptors come from a human donor in a cohort sampled during active COVID-19. The CDR3 runs from the conserved cysteine through the conserved F or W. A D gene is named only where the DNA matches it firmly.

- | 13 | TRBJ2-7 | TRBV19 | CASSDPGDYEQYF | TGTGCCAGTAGTGACCCAGGGGACTACGAGCAGTACTTC
- | 13 | TRBJ2-2 | TRBV5-4 | CASSPLRDGELFF | TGTGCCAGCAGCCCCTTGCGGGACGGGGAGCTGTTTTTT
TRBD2 | 15 | TRBJ2-7 | TRBV3-1/TRBV3-2 | CASSLSGDSSYEQYF | TGTGCCAGCAGTCTTAGCGGGGATAGCTCCTACGAGCAGTACTTC
- | 14 | TRBJ2-1 | TRBV11-2 | CASSLRGSYNEQFF | TGTGCCAGCAGCTTGCGGGGCTCCTACAATGAGCAGTTCTTC
TRBD1 | 14 | TRBJ1-2 | TRBV6-5 | CASSTGTGDKGYTF | TGTGCCAGCAGCACCGGGACAGGGGACAAGGGCTACACCTTC
TRBD1 | 15 | TRBJ2-7 | TRBV29-1 | CSVALGQTLSYEQYF | TGCAGCGTTGCTCTGGGACAGACACTCTCCTACGAGCAGTACTTC
- | 14 | TRBJ1-2 | TRBV4-1 | CASSQALRASGYTF | TGCGCCAGCAGCCAAGCACTCAGGGCTAGTGGCTACACCTTC
TRBD1 | 13 | TRBJ2-7 | TRBV30 | CAAAGGVIYEQYF | TGTGCCGCCGCAGGGGGCGTGATCTACGAGCAGTACTTC
- | 14 | TRBJ1-4 | TRBV23-1 | CASSQYKRGEKLFF | TGCGCCAGCAGTCAATACAAAAGAGGAGAAAAACTGTTTTTT
- | 15 | TRBJ1-1 | TRBV3-1/TRBV3-2 | CASSPPPELNTEAFF | TGTGCCAGCAGCCCTCCACCTGAGCTGAACACTGAAGCTTTCTTT
TRBD2 | 16 | TRBJ2-1 | TRBV9 | CASSPGLAGGVNEQFF | TGTGCCAGCAGCCCAGGACTAGCGGGAGGAGTGAATGAGCAGTTCTTC
TRBD1 | 14 | TRBJ1-1 | TRBV19 | CASIDRALGTEAFF | TGTGCCAGTATCGACAGGGCTTTGGGCACTGAAGCTTTCTTT
- | 15 | TRBJ1-4 | TRBV6-5 | CASSYSGGLDEKLFF | TGTGCCAGCAGTTATTCGGGAGGGTTGGATGAAAAACTGTTTTTT
TRBD2 | 13 | TRBJ2-7 | TRBV5-5 | CASSLVSGYEQYF | TGTGCCAGCAGCTTGGTTAGCGGGTACGAGCAGTACTTC
- | 13 | TRBJ1-1 | TRBV28 | CASSLAPGSVAFF | TGTGCCAGCAGTTTAGCGCCGGGGTCGGTAGCTTTCTTT